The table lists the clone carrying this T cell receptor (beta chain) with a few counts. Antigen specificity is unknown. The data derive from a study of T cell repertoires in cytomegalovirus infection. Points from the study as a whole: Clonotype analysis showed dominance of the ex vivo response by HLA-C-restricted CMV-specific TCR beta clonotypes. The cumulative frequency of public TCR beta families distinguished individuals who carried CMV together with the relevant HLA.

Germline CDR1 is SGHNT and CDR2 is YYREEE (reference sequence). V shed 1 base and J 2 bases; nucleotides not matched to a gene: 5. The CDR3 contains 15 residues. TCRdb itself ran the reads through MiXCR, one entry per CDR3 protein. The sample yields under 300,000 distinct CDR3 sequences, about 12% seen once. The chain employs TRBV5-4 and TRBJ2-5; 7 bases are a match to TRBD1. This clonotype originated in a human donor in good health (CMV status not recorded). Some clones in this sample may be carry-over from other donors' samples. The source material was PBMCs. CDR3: CASSLSQGEQETQYF. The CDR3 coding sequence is TGTGCCAGCAGCTTGAGTCAGGGGGAGCAAGAGACCCAGTACTTC.